The 30 T cell receptor beta chains reported below all come from one sample, sequenced in a study of blood T cell repertoires in COVID-19. TCRdb's copy holds only in-frame clones and misses some; the assay was immunoSEQ multiplex PCR. The profile shows 240,000 or so clones, around nine tenths of them singletons. Material for sequencing was PBMCs or T cells enriched from blood (not recorded which). These receptors were obtained from a middle-aged man who had recovered from COVID-19.

The J gene is TRBJ1-3, the V gene TRBV5-5, with D possibly matching TRBD1 (6 bases). The CDR3 spans 14 residues. The germline V gene encodes CDR1 SGHKS and CDR2 YYEKEE (reference sequence). Trimming took off 5 bases at V and 2 bases at J, with 11 bases between the two ends. The CDR3 loop is CASSPGDTGNTIYF. The CDR3 bases are TGTGCCAGCAGTCCAGGGGACACTGGAAACACCATATATTTT.

This clone was found once. The V and J genes are TRBV28 and TRBJ2-7, with 9 bases matching TRBD2. Germline-derived CDR1 and CDR2 are MDHEN and SYDVKM. This CDR3 has 13 amino acids. Trimming at V came to 7 bases and at J to 3 bases, leaving 4 bases not matched to a gene. The CDR3, as DNA: TGTGCCAGCACTAGCGGGGACGGCTACGAGCAGTACTTC. Translated: CASTSGDGYEQYF.

The rearrangement links TRBV28 to TRBJ2-5, with D perhaps matching TRBD2 (5 bases). V was pared by 4 bases and J by 0 bases, with 24 bases between. CDR1 and CDR2 (germline): MDHEN, SYDVKM. CDR3 length equals 19 residues. CDR3 bases: TGTGCCAGCAGTTCCCCCCGGGGAAACCTTGGGGAGAACCAAGAGACCCAGTACTTC. Translating it yields CASSSPRGNLGENQETQYF.

This chain uses TRBV13 with TRBJ2-2; possible D gene TRBD2, 7 bases. V dropped 1 base and J dropped 6 bases, with 12 bases sitting between them. CDR1 PRHDT and CDR2 FYEKMQ come from the germline V gene (reference sequence). The CDR3 has 15 amino acids. CDR3 sequence reads: CASSLEGGPPGELFF. The CDR3 DNA reads as TGTGCCAGCAGCTTAGAGGGGGGGCCACCCGGGGAGCTGTTTTTT.

This clone was counted once. The chain is built from TRBV18 and TRBJ1-1; the D is unclear. V dropped 5 bases and J dropped 3 bases, with 13 bases sitting between them. CDR1 is KGHSH and CDR2 is LQKENI in the germline V gene. There are 14 residues in the CDR3. CDR3 DNA sequence: TGTGCCAGCTCATATACCCAAACGGACACTGAAGCTTTCTTT. It is translated as CASSYTQTDTEAFF. The full variable domain, completed using reference TRBV18 and TRBJ1-1, is NAGVMQNPRHLVRRRGQEARLRCSPMKGHSHVYWYRQLPEEGLKFMVYLQKENIIDESGMPKERFSAEFPKEGPSILRIQQVVRGDSAAYFCASSYTQTDTEAFFGQGTRLTVV.

The chain recombines TRBV21-1 with TRBJ1-2; the table's D call, TRBD1, has no DNA check behind it. TRBV21-1 is a recognized pseudogene. The CDR3 sequence is 13 residues long. This CDR3 is CASSNSDGRGYTF. CDR3 in DNA: TGTGCCAGCAGCAATTCAGATGGTCGTGGCTACACCTTC.

In its sample, this clone was seen a few times. The gene calls are TRBV10-1 and TRBJ2-1; TRBD2 aligns across 12 bases. The CDR3 length is 15 residues. V gave up 6 bases and J gave up 6 bases; unmatched junction bases: 6. Germline CDR1 and CDR2: WNHNN and SYGVQD (reference sequence). The CDR3 reads CASRLTSGRCNEQFF. The CDR3 nucleotides read TGCGCCAGCAGACTCACTAGCGGGAGGTGCAATGAGCAGTTCTTC.

The chain couples TRBV3-1 (or the pseudogene TRBV3-2) to TRBJ2-7; D ambiguous. The CDR3 spans 15 residues. The V and J ends lost 0 bases and 0 bases respectively, with 9 bases between them. Germline loops: CDR1 LGHDT, CDR2 YNNKEL (reference sequence). In DNA form, the CDR3 reads TGTGCCAGCAGCCAAGATAATGCGGTCTCCTACGAGCAGTACTTC. This encodes CASSQDNAVSYEQYF.

This chain uses TRBV12-3 or TRBV12-4 with TRBJ2-1, with 7 bases fitting TRBD2. The CDR3 spans 12 residues. V shed 5 bases and J 15 bases; nucleotides not matched to a gene: 10. The CDR3 sequence is CASSQQAGRRFF. The CDR3 bases are TGTGCCAGCAGTCAACAAGCGGGGCGTCGGTTCTTC.

J is TRBJ2-1 and V is TRBV6-2 or TRBV6-3, with 8 nucleotides matching TRBD2. The CDR3 has 12 amino acids. From germline, CDR1 is MNHEY and CDR2 SVGEGT. V shed 4 bases and J 12 bases; nucleotides not matched to a gene: 5. The DNA for the CDR3 is TGTGCCAGCAGTTTAGGACTAGCTGTGCAGTTCTTC. This encodes CASSLGLAVQFF.

The chain links TRBV27 to TRBJ1-6; 8 bases are shared with TRBD1. The J segment lost 5 bases and the V segment lost 7 bases, leaving 7 bases of the junction unmatched. The germline gives CDR1 MNHEY, CDR2 SMNVEV (reference sequence). This CDR3 has 15 amino acids. The DNA for the CDR3 is TGTGCCAGCACCTCTTGGACAGGGAATAATTCACCCCTCCACTTT. Its translation is CASTSWTGNNSPLHF.

The chain is built from TRBV27 and TRBJ2-7; D is perhaps TRBD1 (6 bases). The CDR3 covers 15 residues. Trimming removed 1 base from V and 6 bases from J, with 16 bases in between. The V gene's germline CDR1 is MNHEY and CDR2 SMNVEV (reference sequence). The CDR3 is CASSLFPGAPTEQYF. The CDR3 DNA is TGTGCCAGCAGTTTATTCCCAGGGGCCCCCACCGAGCAGTACTTC.

The chain is built from TRBV29-1 and TRBJ2-7; D gene ambiguous. The V and J ends lost 4 bases and 0 bases respectively, with 10 bases between them. This CDR3 has 13 residues. Germline V CDR1 and CDR2: SQVTM, ANQGSEA. CDR3 nucleotide sequence: TGCAGCGTTGGCCCCTTAGACTCCTACGAGCAGTACTTC. This sequence encodes CSVGPLDSYEQYF.

CDR3 sequence (DNA): TGTGCCAGCAGCCAAGAATGGGGGACAGGGACCGGGGAGCTGTTTTTT. Translation gives CASSQEWGTGTGELFF. The chain links TRBV3-1 (or the pseudogene TRBV3-2) to TRBJ2-2, with 9 bases lining up with TRBD1. With V trimmed by 0 bases and J by 5 bases, 4 bases remained unmatched. Per the germline V gene, CDR1 is LGHDT and CDR2 is YNNKEL (reference sequence). CDR3 length: 16 residues.

The chain carries TRBV5-1 and TRBJ2-3; no reliable D call. The CDR3 extends over 15 amino acids. V lost 0 bases and J lost 0, with 8 bases in between. Germline-derived CDR1 and CDR2 are SGHRS and YFSETQ. CDR3 coding DNA: TGCGCCAGCAGCTTGGAACTGATTAGCACAGATACGCAGTATTTT. It yields the protein CASSLELISTDTQYF.

J is TRBJ2-7 and V is TRBV5-4, with D unresolved. Trimming pared 1 base from V and 3 bases from J, leaving 5 bases between. CDR1 and CDR2 from the germline V gene are SGHNT and YYREEE (reference sequence). The CDR3 has 12 residues. The CDR3 protein is CASSLSNYEQYF. In DNA form, the CDR3 reads TGTGCCAGCAGCTTGTCCAACTACGAGCAGTACTTC.

The rearrangement uses TRBV7-3 and TRBJ1-2, with a tentative D call TRBD1 (5 bases). CDR1 SGHTA and CDR2 FQGTGA come from the germline V gene. The CDR3 length is 15 residues. V was clipped by 5 bases and J by 5 bases, with 18 bases between them. DNA of the CDR3: TGTGCCAGCAGCGACGGGTCGGCAGGACAATATGGCTACACCTTC. Its protein is CASSDGSAGQYGYTF. The full variable domain, with the rest looked up from reference TRBV7-3 and TRBJ1-2, is GAGVSQTPSNKVTEKGKYVELRCDPISGHTALYWYRQSLGQGPEFLIYFQGTGAADDSGLPNDRFFAVRPEGSVSTLKIQRTERGDSAVYLCASSDGSAGQYGYTFGSGTRLTVV.

The V gene is TRBV29-1, the J gene TRBJ1-2; 7 positions match TRBD1. This CDR3 has 15 amino acids. The germline gives CDR1 SQVTM, CDR2 ANQGSEA. V trimming: 7 bases; J trimming: 0 bases; junction bases outside the gene matches: 11. The CDR3 loop reads CSAESRDSSNYGYTF. DNA of the CDR3: TGCAGCGCGGAATCCCGGGACAGTTCTAACTATGGCTACACCTTC.

The V and J genes are TRBV5-1 and TRBJ1-3; tentatively, D is TRBD1 (5 bases). The CDR3 extends over 17 amino acids. Germline CDR1 SGHRS, CDR2 YFSETQ. The V gene lost 0 bases and the J gene lost 0 bases, with 13 bases spanning the gap. This CDR3 is CASSLGSGFNSGNTIYF. For the CDR3, the DNA is TGCGCCAGCAGCTTGGGTTCAGGGTTTAACTCTGGAAACACCATATATTTT.

The chain employs TRBV3-1 (or the pseudogene TRBV3-2) and TRBJ1-6, with 7 bases fitting TRBD1. Trimming removed 1 base from V and 10 bases from J; junction bases left unmatched: 7. This CDR3 contains 15 residues. In germline, CDR1 is LGHDT, CDR2 YNNKEL (reference sequence). The CDR3 is CASSQVSTGRSPLHF. CDR3 DNA sequence: TGTGCCAGCAGCCAAGTTTCGACAGGGCGATCACCCCTCCACTTT.

The chain links TRBV29-1 to TRBJ1-2, with D maybe TRBD1 (6 bases). V was cut by 4 bases and J by 0 bases, with 12 bases left in between. CDR1 and CDR2 (germline): SQVTM, ANQGSEA. The CDR3 is made up of 14 amino acids. This chain's CDR3 is CSVVRTATNYGYTF. CDR3 nucleotides: TGCAGCGTTGTCCGGACAGCCACTAACTATGGCTACACCTTC. The variable domain in full, completed from reference TRBV29-1 and TRBJ1-2, reads SAVISQKPSRDICQRGTSLTIQCQVDSQVTMMFWYRQQPGQSLTLIATANQGSEATYESGFVIDKFPISRPNLTFSTLTVSNMSPEDSSIYLCSVVRTATNYGYTFGSGTRLTVV.

Here the CDR3 DNA reads TGTGCCAGCAGTTCACTAGCGGGAGGGAGTTTGACCCAGTACTTC. Translated, it gives CASSSLAGGSLTQYF. The gene calls are TRBV27 and TRBJ2-5; 13 bases fit TRBD2. Germline loops: CDR1 MNHEY, CDR2 SMNVEV (reference sequence). After removal of 4 bases from V and 7 bases from J, the junction contained 6 bases not matched to a gene. The CDR3 extends over 15 amino acids.

This chain uses TRBV3-1 (or the pseudogene TRBV3-2) with TRBJ1-3, with TRBD1 as a possible D gene (5 bases). This CDR3 contains 14 residues. CDR1 and CDR2 (germline): LGHDT, YNNKEL (reference sequence). The V gene lost 5 bases and the J gene lost 4 bases, with 12 bases spanning the gap. The CDR3 reads CASSSARVGNTIYF. CDR3 sequence (DNA): TGTGCCAGCAGCTCCGCCAGGGTCGGAAACACCATATATTTT.

The chain recombines TRBV19 with TRBJ2-7; 9 nucleotides agree with TRBD1. The CDR3 is 16 amino acids. Trimming removed 5 bases from V and 6 bases from J; junction bases left unmatched: 14. The V gene's germline CDR1 is LNHDA and CDR2 SQIVND (reference sequence). The CDR3 DNA follows: TGTGCCAGTAGTGATCTACGGACAGGGGAAGTAAGCGAGCAGTACTTC. Its translation: CASSDLRTGEVSEQYF.

The chain couples TRBV19 to TRBJ2-3; tentatively, D is TRBD1 (6 bases). The CDR3 has 14 residues. The V end was cut by 6 bases, the J end by 2 bases, with 12 bases between. CDR1 is LNHDA and CDR2 is SQIVND in the germline V gene (reference sequence). The CDR3 DNA reads as TGTGCCAGTAGGCAACAGGGAAACACAGATACGCAGTATTTT. Protein: CASRQQGNTDTQYF.

The chain combines TRBV6-5 with TRBJ1-1; 8 bases are shared with TRBD1. There are 14 residues in the CDR3. Germline assignment: CDR1 MNHEY and CDR2 SVGAGI. J gave up 4 bases and V 6 bases, and 7 bases lay outside the gene matches. The DNA of the CDR3 is TGTGCCAGCAGGGCCGACACAGGGGGCACTGAAGCTTTCTTT. This encodes CASRADTGGTEAFF.

This chain links TRBV18 with TRBJ2-3; 7 bases align to TRBD2. The CDR3 totals 14 residues. Germline V gene sequence: CDR1 KGHSH, CDR2 LQKENI. Trimming took 2 bases from V and 8 from J; bases not matched to a gene: 7. The CDR3 protein is CASSPIREDATQYF. The CDR3, as DNA: TGTGCCAGCTCACCAATCCGGGAGGATGCTACGCAGTATTTT.

In nucleotides, the CDR3 is TGTGCCAGCAGCTTAGCATTCCCGGGCAGGGGGCTTGCAACTAATGAAAAACTGTTTTTT. The encoded protein is CASSLAFPGRGLATNEKLFF. The rearrangement joins TRBV11-3 to TRBJ1-4; 8 bases fit TRBD1. The CDR3 consists of 20 residues. Unmatched junction bases numbered 13, after V lost 1 base and J lost 0 bases. The germline CDR1 and CDR2 sequences are SGHNT and YENEEA. The variable domain in full, completed from reference TRBV11-3 and TRBJ1-4, reads EAGVVQSPRYKIIEKKQPVAFWCNPISGHNTLYWYLQNLGQGPELLIRYENEEAVDDSQLPKDRFSAERLKGVDSTLKIQPAELGDSAVYLCASSLAFPGRGLATNEKLFFGSGTQLSVL.

The CDR3: CASSFTTSSTGELFF. The CDR3 DNA reads as TGCGCCAGCAGCTTTACGACTAGCTCCACCGGGGAGCTGTTTTTT. This rearrangement joins TRBV5-1 to TRBJ2-2; 7 bases are a match to TRBD2. Germline V CDR1 and CDR2: SGHRS, YFSETQ. CDR3 size: 15 residues. V was clipped by 2 bases and J by 4 bases; unmatched bases: 5.

V usage is TRBV4-3 and J usage is TRBJ2-5; tentative D call: TRBD2 (5 bases). Trimming removed 3 bases at V and 7 bases at J, with 15 bases between. Germline V gives CDR1 LGHNA, CDR2 YSLEER. This CDR3 region has 14 residues. CDR3 loop: CASSQWTAGVTQYF. DNA for the CDR3: TGCGCCAGCAGCCAGTGGACTGCCGGGGTGACCCAGTACTTC.